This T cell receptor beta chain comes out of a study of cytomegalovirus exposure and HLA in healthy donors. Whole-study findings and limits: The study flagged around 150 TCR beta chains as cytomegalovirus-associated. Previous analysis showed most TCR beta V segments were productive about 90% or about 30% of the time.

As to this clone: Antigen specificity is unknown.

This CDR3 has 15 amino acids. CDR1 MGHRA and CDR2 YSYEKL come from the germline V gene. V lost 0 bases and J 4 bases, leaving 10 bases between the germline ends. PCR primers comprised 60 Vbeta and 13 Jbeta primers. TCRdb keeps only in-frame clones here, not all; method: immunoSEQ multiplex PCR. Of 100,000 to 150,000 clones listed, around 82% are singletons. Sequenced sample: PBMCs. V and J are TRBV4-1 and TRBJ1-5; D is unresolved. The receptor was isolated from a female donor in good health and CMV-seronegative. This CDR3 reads CASSQDPSDNQPQHF. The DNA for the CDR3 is TGCGCCAGCAGCCAAGATCCCAGTGATAATCAGCCCCAGCATTTT.